The 19 T cell receptor beta chains below were found in one sample sequenced in a study of CD8+CD57+ T cells in acquired aplastic anemia. Sequencing involved patients with CD8+CD57+ cell expansion previously shown by flow cytometry. Investigators profiled TCR beta VDJ and CDR3 from genomic DNA template. TCRdb re-called the reads with MiXCR, one entry per CDR3 protein. The table shows 450,000 to 550,000 distinct CDR3 sequences, with about a third occurring only once. The sequenced material came from sorted CD4+, CD8+, or CD8+CD57+ T cells (not recorded which) from PBMCs. The receptors were gathered from a human donor with aplastic anemia.

This clonotype occurred many times. The gene calls are TRBV19 and TRBJ2-2; no clear D gene. This CDR3 is 15 amino acids long. The V gene's germline CDR1 is LNHDA and CDR2 SQIVND (reference sequence). V was clipped by 9 bases and J by 0 bases, with 14 bases between them. The CDR3 here is CASNRAESNTGELFF. The CDR3 region has the DNA TGTGCCAGCAATAGGGCGGAGTCGAACACCGGGGAGCTGTTTTTT. Complete variable domain (other parts from reference TRBV19 and TRBJ2-2): DGGITQSPKYLFRKEGQNVTLSCEQNLNHDAMYWYRQDPGQGLRLIYYSQIVNDFQKGDIAEGYSVSREKKESFPLTVTSAQKNPTAFYLCASNRAESNTGELFFGEGSRLTVL.

DNA of the CDR3: TGTGCCAGAAGGCCTAGCGGGGGACCTCCGGAGACCCAGTACTTC. Translation: CARRPSGGPPETQYF. This chain links TRBV25-1 with TRBJ2-5, with 10 bases fitting TRBD2. The CDR3 consists of 15 residues. V dropped 9 bases and J dropped 5; count of bases not matched to a gene: 12. CDR1 and CDR2 from the germline V gene are MGHDK and SYGVNS.

This clonotype was counted ten times or more. Written as DNA, the CDR3 is TGTGCCAGCAGCGGCCCTAGCGGCCAGTTCACAGATACGCAGTATTTT. Residues: CASSGPSGQFTDTQYF. The V call is TRBV7-9, the J call TRBJ2-3; TRBD2 aligns across 7 bases. Germline V gene data show CDR1 as SEHNR and CDR2 as FQNEAQ (reference sequence). J lost 2 bases, V lost 5 bases, and 10 bases had no gene match. The CDR3 is 16 residues long.

The V and J genes are TRBV5-1 and TRBJ1-3, with D perhaps TRBD1 (5 bases). This CDR3 region has 16 residues. V dropped 2 bases and J dropped 0 bases, with 12 bases sitting between them. Germline CDR1 is SGHRS and CDR2 is YFSETQ. The chain's CDR3 is CASSFGGGTSGNTIYF. Written as DNA, the CDR3 is TGCGCCAGCAGCTTCGGCGGGGGGACCTCTGGAAACACCATATATTTT. The full variable domain, in which reference TRBV5-1 and TRBJ1-3 provide the parts outside the CDR3, is KAGVTQTPRYLIKTRGQQVTLSCSPISGHRSVSWYQQTPGQGLQFLFEYFSETQRNKGNFPGRFSGRQFSNSRSEMNVSTLELGDSALYLCASSFGGGTSGNTIYFGEGSWLTVV.

This sequence joins TRBV7-8 and TRBJ2-3; a weak D match, TRBD2 (6 bases). The CDR3 sequence is 16 residues long. Germline CDR1 is SGHVS and CDR2 is FQNEAQ. V was clipped by 2 bases and J by 4 bases, with 16 bases between them. This CDR3 reads CASSLRSRLAPDTQYF. The CDR3 nucleotides read TGTGCCAGCAGCTTAAGGTCGCGTCTAGCGCCAGATACGCAGTATTTT.

The chain employs TRBV12-3 or TRBV12-4 and TRBJ1-5; D is perhaps TRBD1 (5 bases). The V end lost 6 bases, the J end lost 7 bases, and 25 bases lay between the germline ends. This CDR3 has 17 amino acids. DNA of the CDR3: TGTGCCAGCAGCCCGACTGTGGGGCATATCCCGGAGCAGCCCCAGCATTTT. This encodes CASSPTVGHIPEQPQHF.

This clonotype has at least ten counts. The chain couples TRBV15 to TRBJ1-1, with no clear D. Trimming shortened V by 0 bases and J by 0 bases, and 8 bases separated the two germline ends. CDR1 is LNHNV and CDR2 is YYDKDF in the germline V gene (reference sequence). The length of the CDR3 is 15 residues. The CDR3 here is CATSRDSRLNTEAFF. CDR3 sequence (DNA): TGTGCCACCAGCAGAGATTCCAGGCTGAACACTGAAGCTTTCTTT. The full variable domain, in which reference TRBV15 and TRBJ1-1 provide the parts outside the CDR3, is DAMVIQNPRYQVTQFGKPVTLSCSQTLNHNVMYWYQQKSSQAPKLLFHYYDKDFNNEADTPDNFQSRRPNTSFCFLDIRSPGLGDTAMYLCATSRDSRLNTEAFFGQGTRLTVV.

Worth noting for this clonotype: This may arise from a read error, as a much more abundant clone is one base away. The CDR3 nucleotides read TGTGCCAGTAGCCCCTGGGGCAGCCTAACCTACGAGCAGCACTTC. Protein product: CASSPWGSLTYEQHF. The chain has TRBV19 and TRBJ2-7, with D perhaps matching TRBD1 (5 bases). CDR3 length: 15 amino acids. Germline CDR1 reads LNHDA; CDR2 reads SQIVND (reference sequence).

In this sample, this clonotype turned up many times. The CDR3 protein is CASSNSLGSVGNTIYF. The CDR3 region has the DNA TGTGCCAGCAGTAATAGCCTGGGGTCGGTTGGAAACACCATATATTTT. This chain uses TRBV25-1 with TRBJ1-3, with D unclear. Trimming pared 5 bases from V and 3 bases from J, leaving 17 bases between. The CDR3 is 16 amino acids. Germline values: CDR1 MGHDK, CDR2 SYGVNS.

This clonotype has a handful of counts. The chain carries TRBV12-5 and TRBJ2-7; D could derive from TRBD1 or TRBD2 (6 bases each). This CDR3 region has 14 residues. CDR1 and CDR2 from the germline V gene are LGHNT and FRNRAP. Trimming pared 1 base from V and 6 bases from J, leaving 13 bases between. CDR3 DNA: TGTGCTAGTGGTTTGGAAGGGGGGATCGGCGAGCAGTACTTC. Protein: CASGLEGGIGEQYF. Looking up the rest from reference TRBV12-5 and TRBJ2-7 gives the full variable domain: DARVTQTPRHKVTEMGQEVTMRCQPILGHNTVFWYRQTMMQGLELLAYFRNRAPLDDSGMPKDRFSAEMPDATLATLKIQPSEPRDSAVYFCASGLEGGIGEQYFGPGTRLTVT.

This clonotype turned up a few times. The chain recombines TRBV12-3 or TRBV12-4 with TRBJ1-1; D is unresolved. The CDR3 is 13 amino acids. Trimming took 6 bases from V and 0 from J, leaving 8 bases between them. The DNA for the CDR3 is TGTGCCAGCAGACGACCCTTGAACACTGAAGCTTTCTTT. Amino acids: CASRRPLNTEAFF.

This clonotype was counted a few times. The chain links TRBV5-4 to TRBJ1-2; no clear D gene. The CDR3 sequence is 14 residues long. The V end was cut by 3 bases, the J end by 7 bases, with 16 bases between. Germline-derived CDR1 and CDR2 are SGHNT and YYREEE (reference sequence). Here the CDR3 reads CASSSARGEGGYTF. The CDR3 nucleotides are TGTGCCAGCAGCTCCGCCCGGGGAGAGGGTGGCTACACCTTC.

This clonotype was seen repeatedly, ten times or more. The CDR3 ends on some other residue instead of the conserved phenylalanine or tryptophan, so this is likely a read error. This chain uses TRBV15 with TRBJ1-6; D unclear. CDR1 is LNHNV, CDR2 YYDKDF, per germline (reference sequence). V lost 0 bases, J lost 10 bases, and 7 bases lay in between. This CDR3 comprises 13 residues. CDR3 nucleotides: TGTGCCACCAGCAGAGAGGGGAACTCACCCCTCCACCTT. Translation: CATSREGNSPLHL.

Ten or more counts support this clonotype. The V gene is TRBV2, the J gene TRBJ1-5; no clear D gene. The CDR3 is 13 amino acids. The germline V gene encodes CDR1 SNHLY and CDR2 FYNNEI. The ends were cut back, 6 bases at V and 1 base at J, with 7 bases in the middle. The CDR3 here is CASSARSNQPQHF. CDR3 in DNA: TGTGCCAGCAGCGCGAGAAGCAATCAGCCCCAGCATTTT.

The V gene is TRBV5-6, the J gene TRBJ1-2, with unresolved D. The V end lost 4 bases, the J end lost 2 bases, and 12 bases lay between the germline ends. The length of the CDR3 is 14 residues. Germline CDR1 is SGHDT and CDR2 is YYEEEE. CDR3 bases: TGTGCCAGCAGCCAAGGTGCAGCAAACTATGGCTACACCTTC. It yields the protein CASSQGAANYGYTF.

J is TRBJ2-1 and V is TRBV7-6, with D perhaps matching TRBD1 or TRBD2 (5 bases each). This CDR3 region has 14 residues. Germline V gene sequence: CDR1 SGHVS, CDR2 FNYEAQ. Trimming pared 5 bases from V and 6 bases from J, leaving 14 bases between. The CDR3 sequence is CASSQGRAPNEQFF. The CDR3 nucleotides read TGTGCCAGCAGCCAGGGACGCGCACCCAATGAGCAGTTCTTC.

In its sample, this clonotype was seen a few times. The V call is TRBV30, the J call TRBJ1-6; the D is unclear. The CDR3 contains 13 residues. Germline-derived CDR1 and CDR2 are GTSNPN and SVGIG (reference sequence). V was cut by 0 bases and J by 14 bases, with 14 bases left in between. CDR3 nucleotides: TGTGCCTGGAGTGTTTTTGGCCAGGCAGCCCTCCACTTT. It is translated as CAWSVFGQAALHF.

This clonotype was observed a handful of times. This rearrangement joins TRBV5-1 to TRBJ2-5; D gene uncertain. CDR3 length equals 14 residues. V gave up 0 bases and J gave up 4 bases, with 10 bases separating them. Germline V gene lookup returns CDR1 SGHRS and CDR2 YFSETQ. CDR3 sequence (DNA): TGCGCCAGCAGCTTGGCCCTTGTTTCAGAGACCCAGTACTTC. Translated: CASSLALVSETQYF.

In nucleotides, the CDR3 is TGCGCCAGCAGCCAAGGTGGGACCACAGATACGCAGTATTTT. This sequence encodes CASSQGGTTDTQYF. This rearrangement joins TRBV4-1 to TRBJ2-3; the D call may be TRBD1 or TRBD2 (5 bases each). CDR3 length: 14 amino acids. The germline V gene has CDR1 MGHRA and CDR2 YSYEKL. Trimming took 1 base from V and 2 from J, leaving 7 bases between them.